The clone carrying this TCR beta chain was observed a handful of times. What it binds is unknown. This entry belongs to a study of T cells in localized non-small cell lung cancer. Study-wide results and caveats: Compared with tumor, uninvolved adjacent lung displayed greater T cell clonality, ranking highest overall. Appearing in adjacent lung were a median about 60 of the top 100 tumor clones. A higher density of T cells in blood coincided with extended overall survival. A single tumor region was sequenced, leaving heterogeneity possible.

TCRdb's table, derived via immunoSEQ multiplex PCR, lists solely in-frame clones and lacks some. The repertoire holds 15,000 to 20,000 clones, with about 80% as singletons. V lost 7 bases and J 5 bases, leaving 12 bases between the germline ends. CDR1 is KGHSH and CDR2 is LQKENI in the germline V gene. This CDR3 has 13 amino acids. Sequencing was performed on peripheral blood, taken before any cancer treatment. This TCR was sampled from a female donor older than 55 with stage I lung adenocarcinoma. V gene TRBV18 combines with J gene TRBJ1-5; a possible D gene is TRBD1 (6 bases). CDR3 DNA sequence: TGTGCCAGCTTCCGGGACACGGATCAGCCCCAGCATTTT. Translated: CASFRDTDQPQHF.